These 29 T cell receptor beta chains were all obtained from the same sample, sequenced in a study of T cell repertoires in cytomegalovirus infection. TCRdb fed the reads into MiXCR, producing one record per CDR3 protein. In the table there are fewer than 200,000 distinct CDR3 sequences, roughly an eighth of which are singletons. What was sequenced was PBMCs. The receptors stem from a human donor in good health (CMV status not recorded). Some clones in this sample may be carry-over from other donors' samples.

V usage is TRBV20-1 and J usage is TRBJ2-4; 7 bases are shared with TRBD2. The CDR3 spans 16 residues. The junction had 15 bases not matched to a gene; V was cut back by 4 bases and J by 6 bases. CDR1 and CDR2 (germline): DFQATT, SNEGSKA (reference sequence). DNA of the CDR3: TGCAGTGCTAAGGCGGGTGTAGCGGGTTTTGGAAACATTCAGTACTTC. Protein sequence: CSAKAGVAGFGNIQYF.

The genes are TRBV10-3 and TRBJ2-1; 7 bases map to TRBD2. This CDR3 contains 13 residues. Trimming cost V 7 bases and J 3 bases; bases outside gene matches: 3. From germline, CDR1 is ENHRY and CDR2 SYGVKD. The CDR3: CAIKAGDYNEQFF. CDR3 DNA: TGTGCCATCAAGGCGGGGGACTACAATGAGCAGTTCTTC.

This clonotype was observed a handful of times. The chain recombines TRBV7-9 with TRBJ1-2; a weak D match, TRBD1 (6 bases). V dropped 4 bases and J dropped 4 bases, with 13 bases sitting between them. The CDR3 loop spans 14 amino acids. The germline CDR1 and CDR2 sequences are SEHNR and FQNEAQ (reference sequence). As DNA, the CDR3 is TGTGCCAGCAGCTCTCCACAGGGCCCCTATGGCTACACCTTC. It encodes CASSSPQGPYGYTF.

The table lists this clonotype with many counts. J is TRBJ2-6 and V is TRBV7-2, with D uncertain. Per the germline V gene, CDR1 is SGHTA and CDR2 is FQGNSA. The length of the CDR3 is 17 residues. Trimming took 3 bases from V and 0 from J, leaving 12 bases between them. CDR3 region: CASSFRTALSGANVLTF. The CDR3 DNA reads as TGTGCCAGCAGCTTCCGGACGGCTCTCTCTGGGGCCAACGTCCTGACTTTC.

The chain has TRBV5-1 and TRBJ1-1, with D perhaps matching TRBD1 (6 bases). The V gene's germline CDR1 is SGHRS and CDR2 YFSETQ. The CDR3 runs to 12 residues. Between the trimmed V and J ends, which lost 5 bases and 6 bases, there was a span of 11 bases. CDR3 DNA: TGCGCCAGCAGGACAGGAGGGGCTGAAGCTTTCTTT. Protein: CASRTGGAEAFF. Looking up the rest from reference TRBV5-1 and TRBJ1-1 gives the full variable domain: KAGVTQTPRYLIKTRGQQVTLSCSPISGHRSVSWYQQTPGQGLQFLFEYFSETQRNKGNFPGRFSGRQFSNSRSEMNVSTLELGDSALYLCASRTGGAEAFFGQGTRLTVV.

This clonotype was found a few times. The chain couples TRBV7-2 to TRBJ2-5; 7 bases align to TRBD2. In germline, CDR1 is SGHTA, CDR2 FQGNSA. This CDR3 has 17 residues. The V segment lost 5 bases and the J segment 3 bases; nucleotides outside the gene matches: 15. CDR3 sequence reads: CASSPRGGRLWEETQYF. In DNA form, the CDR3 reads TGTGCCAGCAGCCCCCGGGGAGGGCGACTATGGGAAGAGACCCAGTACTTC. Full variable domain (outside the CDR3, taken from reference TRBV7-2 and TRBJ2-5): GAGVSQSPSNKVTEKGKDVELRCDPISGHTALYWYRQSLGQGLEFLIYFQGNSAPDKSGLPSDRFSAERTGGSVSTLTIQRTQQEDSAVYLCASSPRGGRLWEETQYFGPGTRLLVL.

At least ten counts were recorded for this clonotype. Here the CDR3 reads CASSLAGTEDYTF. CDR3 DNA sequence: TGTGCCAGCAGCTTAGCCGGGACAGAAGACTACACCTTC. This sequence joins TRBV7-2 and TRBJ1-2, with 7 bases identical to TRBD1. This CDR3 region has 13 residues. The V gene end was trimmed by 0 bases and the J gene end by 10 bases; junction bases not matched to a gene: 5. The germline V gene has CDR1 SGHTA and CDR2 FQGNSA.

This clonotype was found many times. The chain uses TRBV12-5 and TRBJ2-1; D gene uncertain. Germline V gene sequence: CDR1 LGHNT, CDR2 FRNRAP. The CDR3 is made up of 12 amino acids. Deletions cut 4 bases from V and 8 bases from J, with 9 bases between. CDR3 sequence: CASGWGWDEQFF. The CDR3 DNA sequence: TGTGCTAGTGGTTGGGGTTGGGATGAGCAGTTCTTC.

The J gene is TRBJ2-5, the V gene TRBV10-2, with 7 nucleotides matching TRBD2. V was pared by 4 bases and J by 2 bases, with 1 base of the junction left unmatched. The CDR3 totals 13 residues. Germline loops: CDR1 WSHSY, CDR2 SAAADI. CDR3 DNA sequence: TGCGCCAGCAGTGCTAGCGGACAAGAGACCCAGTACTTC. It specifies CASSASGQETQYF.

This clonotype showed up many times. The rearrangement links TRBV29-1 to TRBJ2-7, with 10 bases that match TRBD2. The junction had 8 bases not matched to a gene; V was cut back by 5 bases and J by 1 base. The CDR3 spans 15 residues. Germline lookup yields CDR1 SQVTM and CDR2 ANQGSEA. In nucleotides, the CDR3 is TGCAGCGTTCTCAAACTAGCGGGGACATCCTACGAGCAGTACTTC. Translating it yields CSVLKLAGTSYEQYF.

This clonotype occurred many times. The chain recombines TRBV20-1 with TRBJ2-7, with TRBD2 matching over 8 bases. CDR1 is DFQATT and CDR2 is SNEGSKA in the germline V gene (reference sequence). The V segment lost 1 base and the J segment 3 bases; nucleotides outside the gene matches: 8. This CDR3 has 15 residues. CDR3 sequence (DNA): TGCAGTGCTAGAGCCTTGCGGGAGGCAGTCTACGAGCAGTACTTC. Protein: CSARALREAVYEQYF.

This clonotype was observed at least ten times. This chain connects TRBV7-2 to TRBJ2-7, with TRBD2 matching 11 bases. The CDR3 is 15 amino acids. Trimming at V came to 2 bases and at J to 0 bases, leaving 0 bases not matched to a gene. Germline V CDR1 and CDR2: SGHTA, FQGNSA. The DNA for the CDR3 is TGTGCCAGCAGCTTAACTAGCGGGAGCTCCTACGAGCAGTACTTC. This encodes CASSLTSGSSYEQYF.

This clonotype was seen many times. This chain joins TRBV7-9 and TRBJ1-1; D is ambiguous. Germline assignment: CDR1 SEHNR and CDR2 FQNEAQ (reference sequence). V lost 5 bases and J lost 7, with 11 bases in between. This CDR3 region has 12 residues. CDR3: CASSAPLGEAFF. CDR3 DNA sequence: TGTGCCAGCAGCGCCCCCCTTGGTGAAGCTTTCTTT.

Only a few counts were recorded for this clonotype. The CDR3: CASSQDQGPNTEAFF. CDR3 coding DNA: TGCGCCAGCAGCCAAGATCAGGGACCGAACACTGAAGCTTTCTTT. The chain has TRBV4-1 and TRBJ1-1, with D maybe TRBD1 (5 bases). With 0 bases removed from V and 1 base from J, the gap between germline ends came to 9 bases. The CDR3 contains 15 residues. CDR1 and CDR2 (germline): MGHRA, YSYEKL.

This clonotype was counted ten times or more. V is TRBV7-6 and J is TRBJ2-7, with D perhaps TRBD1 or TRBD2 (5 bases each). The CDR3 runs to 14 residues. V lost 2 bases and J lost 0, with 8 bases in between. CDR1 is SGHVS, CDR2 FNYEAQ, per germline. CDR3 sequence reads: CASSLSGTSYEQYF. In DNA form, the CDR3 reads TGTGCCAGCAGCTTATCTGGGACCTCCTACGAGCAGTACTTC.

The CDR3 sequence is CASSPVRQASNQPQHF. CDR3 DNA sequence: TGTGCCAGCAGTCCAGTCAGACAGGCTAGCAATCAGCCCCAGCATTTT. V is TRBV12-3 or TRBV12-4 and J is TRBJ1-5; a possible D gene is TRBD1 (6 bases). There are 16 residues in the CDR3. V dropped 5 bases and J dropped 0 bases, with 14 bases sitting between them.

This clonotype appeared a few times. The rearrangement links TRBV9 to TRBJ1-1; TRBD1 might be the D (6 bases). The CDR3 has 15 amino acids. Between the trimmed V and J ends, which lost 4 bases and 4 bases, there was a span of 17 bases. Germline CDR1 and CDR2: SGDLS and YYNGEE. The CDR3 loop is CASSRGGESGTEAFF. The CDR3 DNA sequence: TGTGCCAGCAGCAGAGGGGGGGAATCCGGCACTGAAGCTTTCTTT.

The chain recombines TRBV14 with TRBJ2-2; 9 bases are a match to TRBD1. The germline CDR1 and CDR2 sequences are SGHDN and FVKESK. V gave up 5 bases and J gave up 5 bases; unmatched junction bases: 3. This CDR3 has 14 residues. CDR3 protein: CASSGTGKTGELFF. DNA for the CDR3: TGTGCCAGCAGCGGGACAGGGAAAACCGGGGAGCTGTTTTTT.

This clonotype has only a few counts. This chain uses TRBV20-1 with TRBJ2-5; 8 bases line up with TRBD2. V lost 0 bases, J lost 5 bases, and 14 bases stayed unmatched. This CDR3 is built from 17 residues. Germline V CDR1 and CDR2: DFQATT, SNEGSKA (reference sequence). CDR3 loop: CSARDSRVAGIGETQYF. CDR3 coding DNA: TGCAGTGCTAGAGATTCGAGGGTAGCGGGGATAGGGGAGACCCAGTACTTC.

The chain carries TRBV29-1 and TRBJ1-1, with D possibly TRBD1 on 5 matching bases. Per the germline V gene, CDR1 is SQVTM and CDR2 is ANQGSEA. V was shortened by 7 bases and J by 4 bases, with 16 bases between the two germline ends. The length of the CDR3 is 13 residues. CDR3 DNA sequence: TGCAGCGCTGACTGGACACTTGGCACTGAAGCTTTCTTT. This translates into CSADWTLGTEAFF.

This clonotype was recorded at least ten times. The V call is TRBV7-2, the J call TRBJ1-1; D not resolved. This CDR3 comprises 11 residues. Trimming took off 10 bases at V and 6 bases at J, with 12 bases between the two ends. Germline CDR1 SGHTA, CDR2 FQGNSA. CDR3 in amino acids: CATGFRAEAFF. DNA for the CDR3: TGTGCCACCGGGTTTCGGGCTGAAGCTTTCTTT.

This clonotype has only a few counts. The CDR3 DNA is TGTGCCAGCAGCCGCCTAGCAGAGAAGGGTACTGAAGCTTTCTTT. This sequence encodes CASSRLAEKGTEAFF. The chain combines TRBV5-4 with TRBJ1-1; no clear D gene. Germline V gives CDR1 SGHNT, CDR2 YYREEE (reference sequence). The CDR3 consists of 15 residues. V was pared by 4 bases and J by 5 bases, with 18 bases between.

This clonotype was seen ten or more times. The chain employs TRBV7-8 and TRBJ2-2, with TRBD1 matching over 10 bases. Germline CDR1 and CDR2: SGHVS and FQNEAQ. This CDR3 is built from 15 residues. V lost 5 bases to trimming and J lost 5 bases; unmatched junction nucleotides: 5. The CDR3 sequence: CASSPRTGGTGELFF. In DNA form, the CDR3 reads TGTGCCAGCAGCCCCCGGACAGGGGGGACCGGGGAGCTGTTTTTT. The full variable domain, rest sourced from reference TRBV7-8 and TRBJ2-2, is GAGVSQSPRYKVAKRGQDVALRCDPISGHVSLFWYQQALGQGPEFLTYFQNEAQLDKSGLPSDRFFAERPEGSVSTLKIQRTQQEDSAVYLCASSPRTGGTGELFFGEGSRLTVL.

The chain couples TRBV15 to TRBJ2-7, with D unclear. Trimming pared 1 base from V and 3 bases from J, leaving 7 bases between. The CDR3 has 13 amino acids. CDR1 LNHNV and CDR2 YYDKDF come from the germline V gene (reference sequence). CDR3 nucleotides: TGTGCCACCAGCAGAGGGTTTAGCTACGAGCAGTACTTC. Protein: CATSRGFSYEQYF.

The chain combines TRBV23-1 with TRBJ1-5, with 9 bases aligning to TRBD1. TRBV23-1 belongs to the ORF category, with a function that is uncertain. V lost 4 bases and J lost 7; bases outside the gene matches: 14. This CDR3 is built from 17 residues. The CDR3 DNA sequence: TGCGCCAGCAGTCCAAGTCCCGGGACAGGGATCGCGCAGCCCCAGCATTTT. Its translation is CASSPSPGTGIAQPQHF.

The chain couples TRBV25-1 to TRBJ1-1, with D perhaps TRBD1 (5 bases). The CDR3 is made up of 15 amino acids. Germline assignment: CDR1 MGHDK and CDR2 SYGVNS. V dropped 0 bases and J dropped 0 bases, with 8 bases sitting between them. The CDR3 spells CASSEYGGLNTEAFF. The DNA for the CDR3 is TGTGCCAGCAGTGAATATGGGGGGTTGAACACTGAAGCTTTCTTT.

This clonotype was observed a handful of times. The chain links TRBV12-3 or TRBV12-4 to TRBJ1-1; 8 bases line up with TRBD1. Unmatched junction bases numbered 8, after V lost 4 bases and J lost 10 bases. The CDR3 is made up of 13 amino acids. The CDR3 spells CASSSGRQGRAFF. CDR3 bases: TGTGCCAGCAGTTCCGGGCGACAGGGGAGAGCTTTCTTT.

As for this clonotype: At one end, the junction sequence differs from germline, possibly due to a read error. This chain links TRBV2 with TRBJ2-7; no definite D call. CDR1 is SNHLY and CDR2 is FYNNEI in the germline V gene. The CDR3 is 9 amino acids. This chain's CDR3 is CARNRQRCF. The CDR3 DNA sequence: TGTGCCAGAAATCGGCAAAGATGCTTC.

The genes are TRBV5-1 and TRBJ2-3; 7 nucleotides agree with TRBD2. The CDR3 sequence is 17 residues long. Losses at the gene ends were 1 base for V and 2 bases for J; bases not matched to a gene: 10. Germline CDR1 SGHRS, CDR2 YFSETQ. The CDR3 spells CASSLNEAGEFTDTQYF. The CDR3 DNA is TGCGCCAGCAGCTTGAATGAGGCGGGGGAGTTCACAGATACGCAGTATTTT. The full variable domain, in which reference TRBV5-1 and TRBJ2-3 provide the parts outside the CDR3, is KAGVTQTPRYLIKTRGQQVTLSCSPISGHRSVSWYQQTPGQGLQFLFEYFSETQRNKGNFPGRFSGRQFSNSRSEMNVSTLELGDSALYLCASSLNEAGEFTDTQYFGPGTRLTVL.